The next 29 T cell receptor beta chains were all read from a single sample in a study of T cells after somatic rescue of genetic block. TCRdb's table, derived via immunoSEQ multiplex PCR, lists solely in-frame clones and lacks some. The repertoire consists of under 150,000 clones, with about 90% occurring once and the leading ten covering 1.4%. Specimen: peripheral blood mononuclear cells (PBMCs). The source of these receptors is a woman under 30.

The chain links TRBV5-5 to TRBJ1-1; D is possibly TRBD1 (6 bases). CDR1 SGHKS and CDR2 YYEKEE come from the germline V gene (reference sequence). The V end lost 1 base, the J end lost 6 bases, and 16 bases lay between the germline ends. The CDR3 consists of 15 residues. The CDR3, as DNA: TGTGCCAGCAGCTTGCATGGGGGCGAAAGGTCTGAAGCTTTCTTT. It translates to CASSLHGGERSEAFF.

This chain connects TRBV19 to TRBJ1-2; tentatively, D is TRBD1 (5 bases). This CDR3 contains 13 residues. Between the trimmed V and J ends, which lost 0 bases and 14 bases, there was a span of 16 bases. The germline gives CDR1 LNHDA, CDR2 SQIVND (reference sequence). The chain's CDR3 is CASSIERMGPWTF. The CDR3 DNA is TGTGCCAGTAGTATAGAGCGTATGGGGCCTTGGACCTTC.

This clone has just one count. The rearrangement joins TRBV6-5 to TRBJ2-7; 10 bases match TRBD1. This CDR3 is built from 16 residues. The V segment lost 2 bases and the J segment 1 base; nucleotides outside the gene matches: 5. Per the germline V gene, CDR1 is MNHEY and CDR2 is SVGAGI. CDR3 residues: CASSYGWDRGSYEQYF. The CDR3 DNA reads TGTGCCAGCAGTTACGGGTGGGACAGGGGATCCTACGAGCAGTACTTC.

The rearrangement links TRBV29-1 to TRBJ2-5; D gene unclear. Germline V CDR1 and CDR2: SQVTM, ANQGSEA. The CDR3 is 13 amino acids. Between the trimmed V and J ends, which lost 0 bases and 2 bases, there was a span of 7 bases. This chain's CDR3 is CSVEDGEQETQYF. The CDR3 DNA reads TGCAGCGTTGAAGACGGCGAACAAGAGACCCAGTACTTC.

The V and J genes are TRBV18 and TRBJ2-3; 8 nucleotides line up with TRBD2. The J segment lost 6 bases and the V segment lost 3 bases, leaving 5 bases of the junction unmatched. Germline V gene sequence: CDR1 KGHSH, CDR2 LQKENI. The CDR3 loop spans 14 amino acids. The DNA of the CDR3 is TGTGCCAGCTCACCGCGGGGGGCTCTCGATACGCAGTATTTT. It is translated as CASSPRGALDTQYF.

J is TRBJ2-7 and V is TRBV28; no clear D gene. CDR3 size: 10 residues. The germline CDR1 and CDR2 sequences are MDHEN and SYDVKM. The germline V and J ends were trimmed by 11 bases and 0 bases, with 5 bases remaining between them. CDR3 in amino acids: CARPSYEQYF. In DNA form, the CDR3 reads TGTGCCCGGCCCTCCTACGAGCAGTACTTC.

The chain combines TRBV10-3 with TRBJ1-3, with 10 nucleotides matching TRBD1. The CDR3 covers 16 residues. CDR1 is ENHRY, CDR2 SYGVKD, per germline. The V and J ends lost 0 bases and 1 base, in that order; junction bases with no gene match: 0. The CDR3 spells CAISESDRGSGNTIYF. The CDR3 nucleotides read TGTGCCATCAGTGAGTCGGACAGGGGGTCTGGAAACACCATATATTTT.

The J gene is TRBJ2-3, the V gene TRBV18, with D hard to call. Trimming left V 4 bases short and J 1 base short, with 9 bases between. Germline V gene data show CDR1 as KGHSH and CDR2 as LQKENI. This CDR3 comprises 14 residues. The chain's CDR3 is CASSLIQRTDTQYF. The CDR3 bases are TGTGCCAGCTCACTGATACAGCGCACAGATACGCAGTATTTT.

The J gene is TRBJ1-2, the V gene TRBV11-2; tentative D call: TRBD1 (6 bases). CDR3 length: 15 residues. V gave up 5 bases and J gave up 4 bases, with 17 bases separating them. From germline, CDR1 is SGHAT and CDR2 FQNNGV. The CDR3 coding sequence is TGTGCCAGCAGCCGCAGGGGAGTTCGTAGCTATGGCTACACCTTC. This encodes CASSRRGVRSYGYTF. The whole variable domain, remainder taken from reference TRBV11-2 and TRBJ1-2, is EAGVAQSPRYKIIEKRQSVAFWCNPISGHATLYWYQQILGQGPKLLIQFQNNGVVDDSQLPKDRFSAERLKGVDSTLKIQPAKLEDSAVYLCASSRRGVRSYGYTFGSGTRLTVV.

The chain has TRBV12-5 and TRBJ2-3, with D perhaps matching TRBD1 (6 bases). The CDR3 is 14 amino acids. Germline V gene sequence: CDR1 LGHNT, CDR2 FRNRAP. Trimming pared 1 base from V and 3 bases from J, leaving 8 bases between. The CDR3 here is CASGLGTATDTQYF. CDR3 nucleotides: TGTGCTAGTGGTTTGGGGACAGCTACAGATACGCAGTATTTT.

V and J are TRBV6-5 and TRBJ1-4; no firm D call. This CDR3 has 16 amino acids. CDR1 and CDR2 (germline): MNHEY, SVGAGI. V was pared by 0 bases and J by 1 base, with 9 bases between. CDR3 region: CASSYSTERTNEKLFF. Written as DNA, the CDR3 is TGTGCCAGCAGTTACTCGACGGAGAGAACTAATGAAAAACTGTTTTTT.

The chain joins TRBV6-1 to TRBJ2-5; the D gene could be TRBD1 or TRBD2 (7 bases each). The CDR3 runs to 15 residues. Trimming stripped 2 bases from V and 2 bases from J, with 12 bases between. CDR1 is MNHNS, CDR2 SASEGT, per germline. The CDR3 nucleotides are TGTGCCAGCAGTGAATACAGGGGAGGGCAAGAGACCCAGTACTTC. This encodes CASSEYRGGQETQYF.

This chain connects TRBV30 to TRBJ2-1; 8 nucleotides match TRBD1. Per germline, CDR1 GTSNPN and CDR2 SVGIG (reference sequence). The junction had 9 bases not matched to a gene; V was cut back by 8 bases and J by 3 bases. The CDR3 is 14 residues long. Written as DNA, the CDR3 is TGTGCCACTACCGGGACAGGAGACTACAATGAGCAGTTCTTC. Amino acid sequence: CATTGTGDYNEQFF.

The J gene is TRBJ2-6, the V gene TRBV6-5; no reliable D call. V was cut by 6 bases and J by 2 bases, with 5 bases left in between. The germline V gene has CDR1 MNHEY and CDR2 SVGAGI. CDR3 length: 13 residues. CDR3 region: CASREPGANVLTF. The CDR3 nucleotides are TGTGCCAGCAGGGAACCTGGGGCCAACGTCCTGACTTTC.

This chain uses TRBV7-2 with TRBJ2-2, with TRBD1 matching over 7 bases. The germline gives CDR1 SGHTA, CDR2 FQGNSA. V lost 5 bases to trimming and J lost 7 bases; unmatched junction nucleotides: 16. The CDR3 totals 17 residues. CDR3 amino acids: CASSVRTGSFRSGELFF. CDR3 in DNA: TGTGCCAGCAGCGTACGGACAGGCTCCTTCCGGAGCGGGGAGCTGTTTTTT.

The chain links TRBV5-4 to TRBJ2-7; TRBD1 matches at 9 bases. The CDR3 is 15 residues long. V lost 5 bases, J lost 0 bases, and 6 bases stayed unmatched. The germline gives CDR1 SGHNT, CDR2 YYREEE (reference sequence). DNA for the CDR3: TGTGCCAGCAGTCCTCGGACAGGGGCCTCCTACGAGCAGTACTTC. Translation: CASSPRTGASYEQYF.

This chain links TRBV18 with TRBJ1-4, with D perhaps matching TRBD1 (5 bases). The CDR3 sequence is 13 residues long. Trimming shortened V by 6 bases and J by 6 bases, and 11 bases separated the two germline ends. The germline V gene has CDR1 KGHSH and CDR2 LQKENI. DNA for the CDR3: TGTGCCAGCTCCGGGGACCAGGATGAAAAACTGTTTTTT. Residues: CASSGDQDEKLFF.

The chain links TRBV19 to TRBJ2-1; TRBD1 matches at 10 bases. The CDR3 spans 16 residues. The ends lost 5 bases at V and 7 bases at J; junction bases unmatched: 11. In germline, CDR1 is LNHDA, CDR2 SQIVND (reference sequence). CDR3 sequence (DNA): TGTGCCAGTAGTCAATCGCCGGGACAGGGGACGAATGAGCAGTTCTTC. As protein: CASSQSPGQGTNEQFF.

V gene TRBV4-2 combines with J gene TRBJ2-3, with D perhaps TRBD1 or TRBD2 (5 bases each). The CDR3 runs 15 residues. The germline V gene has CDR1 LGHNA and CDR2 YNFKEQ. The V end was cut by 0 bases, the J end by 1 base, with 8 bases between. CDR3 coding DNA: TGTGCCAGCAGCCAAGATGGGGACGGCACAGATACGCAGTATTTT. Translating gives CASSQDGDGTDTQYF.

The rearrangement uses TRBV7-3 and TRBJ2-3, with TRBD2 matching 9 bases. The CDR3 loop spans 15 amino acids. Germline CDR1 and CDR2: SGHTA and FQGTGA. Trimming cost V 2 bases and J 5 bases; bases outside gene matches: 5. The DNA of the CDR3 is TGTGCCAGCAGCTTAGGGCGGGGGGGCCGAGATACGCAGTATTTT. Protein sequence: CASSLGRGGRDTQYF.

This chain joins TRBV2 and TRBJ2-7; 8 bases agree with TRBD1. Germline values: CDR1 SNHLY, CDR2 FYNNEI. The CDR3 covers 12 residues. After removal of 5 bases from V and 9 bases from J, the junction contained 6 bases not matched to a gene. CDR3 region: CASSPGQGGQYF. CDR3 nucleotide sequence: TGTGCCAGCAGTCCCGGACAGGGCGGGCAGTACTTC.

The chain carries TRBV7-3 and TRBJ2-5, with D possibly matching TRBD1 (7 bases). The germline gives CDR1 SGHTA, CDR2 FQGTGA. There are 13 residues in the CDR3. V was pared by 4 bases and J by 4 bases, with 10 bases between. Written as DNA, the CDR3 is TGTGCCAGCAGCTCGCAGGGGGGAGAGACCCAGTACTTC. This encodes CASSSQGGETQYF. Variable domain in full (rest from reference TRBV7-3 and TRBJ2-5): GAGVSQTPSNKVTEKGKYVELRCDPISGHTALYWYRQSLGQGPEFLIYFQGTGAADDSGLPNDRFFAVRPEGSVSTLKIQRTERGDSAVYLCASSSQGGETQYFGPGTRLLVL.

The chain has TRBV4-1 and TRBJ1-3, with a tentative D call TRBD1 (6 bases). The V and J ends lost 0 bases and 0 bases respectively, with 18 bases between them. This CDR3 comprises 19 residues. The germline V gene encodes CDR1 MGHRA and CDR2 YSYEKL. As DNA, the CDR3 is TGCGCCAGCAGCCAAGAGAGTGGGACATGGAGAATCTCTGGAAACACCATATATTTT. It translates to CASSQESGTWRISGNTIYF.

The V call is TRBV5-4, the J call TRBJ1-6, with 7 positions matching TRBD1. CDR3 length: 15 amino acids. The V gene end was trimmed by 2 bases and the J gene end by 7 bases; junction bases not matched to a gene: 6. CDR1 and CDR2 (germline): SGHNT, YYREEE (reference sequence). The CDR3 nucleotides are TGTGCCAGCAGCTTCGGTAGGGACAGAAATTCACCCCTCCACTTT. This translates into CASSFGRDRNSPLHF.

The J gene is TRBJ2-1, the V gene TRBV7-3; D uncertain. V gave up 2 bases and J gave up 2 bases, with 16 bases separating them. The CDR3 runs to 17 residues. Germline CDR1 reads SGHTA; CDR2 reads FQGTGA. The CDR3 nucleotides read TGTGCCAGCAGCTTAGGGCGGAGCCCGAACCCCTACAATGAGCAGTTCTTC. This codes for CASSLGRSPNPYNEQFF.

This clone came up once. The chain joins TRBV7-3 to TRBJ2-1; weak D call: TRBD1 (5 bases). The CDR3 runs 16 residues. The V and J ends lost 2 bases and 3 bases respectively, with 14 bases between them. CDR1 is SGHTA, CDR2 FQGTGA, per germline. The DNA of the CDR3 is TGTGCCAGCAGCTTACAGGGTCTAGTCGGCTACAATGAGCAGTTCTTC. Protein: CASSLQGLVGYNEQFF. The full variable domain, in which reference TRBV7-3 and TRBJ2-1 provide the parts outside the CDR3, is GAGVSQTPSNKVTEKGKYVELRCDPISGHTALYWYRQSLGQGPEFLIYFQGTGAADDSGLPNDRFFAVRPEGSVSTLKIQRTERGDSAVYLCASSLQGLVGYNEQFFGPGTRLTVL.

The rearrangement uses TRBV7-9 and TRBJ2-6; D not resolved. This CDR3 comprises 16 residues. V gave up 8 bases and J gave up 2 bases, with 16 bases separating them. Germline lookup yields CDR1 SEHNR and CDR2 FQNEAQ (reference sequence). The CDR3 loop is CASSPWLLAGANVLTF. The CDR3 DNA follows: TGTGCCAGCTCTCCTTGGTTGTTAGCTGGGGCCAACGTCCTGACTTTC.

This sequence joins TRBV29-1 and TRBJ2-2; D uncertain. Trimming took off 8 bases at V and 2 bases at J, with 9 bases between the two ends. CDR1 is SQVTM and CDR2 is ANQGSEA in the germline V gene. The CDR3 is 12 amino acids. CDR3 sequence: CSPTINTGELFF. DNA for the CDR3: TGCAGCCCAACGATCAACACCGGGGAGCTGTTTTTT.

CDR3 sequence reads: CASSQDSLQVKNIQYF. DNA for the CDR3: TGCGCCAGCAGCCAAGATTCATTACAGGTCAAAAACATTCAGTACTTC. The rearrangement uses TRBV4-1 and TRBJ2-4, with a tentative D call TRBD1 (5 bases). The CDR3 covers 16 residues. Germline CDR1 reads MGHRA; CDR2 reads YSYEKL. Trimming took 0 bases from V and 3 from J, leaving 12 bases between them.